A selection of T cell receptor beta chains follows, all from one sample in a study of shared clonotypes between healthy human individuals. Only in-frame clones appear in the TCRdb table, and some are missing; sequencing was by immunoSEQ multiplex PCR. The data contain some 2,500,000 clones, under 95% of them singletons. The sample consisted of naive CD4+ T cells from PBMCs. The receptors derive from a man younger than 35 in good health. Some clones in this sample may be carry-over from other donors' samples. CDR3s include the opening cysteine and the closing phenylalanine or tryptophan. D genes are given only for firm matches. The size of a clone is reported for some rows only, either as once, few or many, or as a class for expanded clones.

CDR3 protein: CASSMLNGNTDTQYF
CDR3 DNA: TGTGCCAGTAGTATGCTGAACGGAAACACAGATACGCAGTATTTT
clone size: NA
J gene: TRBJ2-3
V gene: TRBV19
D gene: NA

CDR3 protein: CASSAAGGFNEQFF
CDR3 DNA: TGCGCCAGCAGTGCGGCAGGGGGGTTCAATGAGCAGTTCTTC
clone size: NA
J gene: TRBJ2-1
V gene: TRBV4-3
D gene: NA

CDR3 protein: CASHTGGGTEAFF
CDR3 DNA: TGTGCCAGCCATACGGGGGGCGGCACTGAAGCTTTCTTT
clone size: NA
J gene: TRBJ1-1
V gene: TRBV27
D gene: NA

CDR3 protein: CASSFRATNEKLFF
CDR3 DNA: TGTGCCAGCAGTTTCAGGGCAACTAATGAAAAACTGTTTTTT
clone size: NA
J gene: TRBJ1-4
V gene: TRBV6-1
D gene: NA

CDR3 protein: CARSRRQGTNTEAFF
CDR3 DNA: TGTGCCAGAAGCCGAAGACAGGGGACAAACACTGAAGCTTTCTTT
clone size: NA
J gene: TRBJ1-1
V gene: TRBV7-5
D gene: NA

CDR3 protein: CSGNRGITSTDTQYF
CDR3 DNA: TGCAGCGGGAACAGGGGGATCACTAGCACAGATACGCAGTATTTT
clone size: NA
J gene: TRBJ2-3
V gene: TRBV29-1
D gene: TRBD1

CDR3 protein: CASSQVMQETQYF
CDR3 DNA: TGCGCCAGCAGCCAAGTGATGCAAGAGACCCAGTACTTC
clone size: NA
J gene: TRBJ2-5
V gene: TRBV4-1
D gene: NA

CDR3 protein: CASSLVPGGLNYGYTF
CDR3 DNA: TGTGCCAGCAGCTTAGTCCCGGGGGGGCTTAACTATGGCTACACCTTC
clone size: NA
J gene: TRBJ1-2
V gene: TRBV7-2
D gene: NA

CDR3 protein: CASSEPGVRGYGYTF
CDR3 DNA: TGTGCCAGCAGTGAACCAGGGGTTCGTGGCTATGGCTACACCTTC
clone size: NA
J gene: TRBJ1-2
V gene: TRBV25-1
D gene: NA

CDR3 protein: CASSARQGGDTEAFF
CDR3 DNA: TGTGCCAGTAGTGCGCGCCAAGGGGGGGACACTGAAGCTTTCTTT
clone size: once
J gene: TRBJ1-1
V gene: TRBV19
D gene: NA

CDR3 protein: CASSLSQGPTYEQYF
CDR3 DNA: TGTGCCAGCAGCTTGTCCCAAGGACCGACCTACGAGCAGTACTTC
clone size: NA
J gene: TRBJ2-7
V gene: TRBV5-6
D gene: NA

CDR3 protein: CAWRRGQVNSPLHF
CDR3 DNA: TGTGCCTGGAGGCGAGGACAGGTTAATTCACCCCTCCACTTT
clone size: NA
J gene: TRBJ1-6
V gene: TRBV30
D gene: TRBD1

CDR3 protein: CASSLTGQGAHTEAFF
CDR3 DNA: TGCGCCAGCAGCTTGACCGGACAGGGGGCCCACACTGAAGCTTTCTTT
clone size: NA
J gene: TRBJ1-1
V gene: TRBV5-1
D gene: TRBD1

CDR3 protein: CASSAKETQYF
CDR3 DNA: TGTGCCAGCAGTGCGAAGGAGACCCAGTACTTC
clone size: NA
J gene: TRBJ2-5
V gene: TRBV6-1
D gene: NA

CDR3 protein: CASSIHRDTEAFF
CDR3 DNA: TGTGCCAGCAGCATTCACAGGGACACTGAAGCTTTCTTT
clone size: once
J gene: TRBJ1-1
V gene: TRBV7-3
D gene: NA

CDR3 protein: CASSPSYVSGYTF
CDR3 DNA: TGTGCCAGTAGTCCCTCCTACGTCTCTGGCTACACCTTC
clone size: NA
J gene: TRBJ1-2
V gene: TRBV19
D gene: NA

CDR3 protein: CASSLLLSGFYGYTF
CDR3 DNA: TGTGCCAGCAGTTTGCTGCTATCAGGCTTCTATGGCTACACCTTC
clone size: NA
J gene: TRBJ1-2
V gene: TRBV28
D gene: NA

CDR3 protein: CAWSQQGSAEQYF
CDR3 DNA: TGTGCCTGGAGCCAACAGGGGTCCGCGGAGCAGTACTTC
clone size: NA
J gene: TRBJ2-5
V gene: TRBV30
D gene: TRBD1

CDR3 protein: CASSLELWAYEQYF
CDR3 DNA: TGTGCCAGCAGCTTGGAGCTCTGGGCCTACGAGCAGTACTTC
clone size: NA
J gene: TRBJ2-7
V gene: TRBV5-4
D gene: NA

CDR3 protein: CASSGGIFAGYTF
CDR3 DNA: TGTGCCAGCTCCGGCGGCATTTTCGCTGGCTACACCTTC
clone size: NA
J gene: TRBJ1-2
V gene: TRBV9
D gene: NA

CDR3 protein: CASSLTSGSSYEQYF
CDR3 DNA: TGTGCCAGCAGCTTAACTAGCGGGAGTTCTTACGAGCAGTACTTC
clone size: NA
J gene: TRBJ2-7
V gene: TRBV11-2
D gene: TRBD2

CDR3 protein: CASSQQSGGKTYEQYF
CDR3 DNA: TGTGCCAGCAGCCAACAGTCAGGGGGCAAGACCTACGAGCAGTACTTC
clone size: NA
J gene: TRBJ2-7
V gene: TRBV4-2
D gene: TRBD1

CDR3 protein: CSVAFPGQGLANTEAFF
CDR3 DNA: TGCAGCGTTGCCTTCCCGGGACAGGGATTGGCGAACACTGAAGCTTTCTTT
clone size: NA
J gene: TRBJ1-1
V gene: TRBV29-1
D gene: TRBD1

CDR3 protein: CASSRSGRSRDEQFF
CDR3 DNA: TGTGCCAGCAGCCGAAGCGGGAGAAGTCGGGATGAGCAGTTCTTC
clone size: NA
J gene: TRBJ2-1
V gene: TRBV7-2
D gene: TRBD2

CDR3 protein: CASSATGTLYGYTF
CDR3 DNA: TGTGCCAGCAGTGCAACCGGGACACTCTATGGCTACACCTTC
clone size: NA
J gene: TRBJ1-2
V gene: TRBV6-5
D gene: NA

CDR3 protein: CASSPGTANTGELFF
CDR3 DNA: TGCGCCAGCAGCCCAGGGACAGCGAACACCGGGGAGCTGTTTTTT
clone size: NA
J gene: TRBJ2-2
V gene: TRBV5-1
D gene: TRBD1

CDR3 protein: CASSFRLNTEAFF
CDR3 DNA: TGTGCCAGCAGCTTTCGACTGAACACTGAAGCTTTCTTT
clone size: once
J gene: TRBJ1-1
V gene: TRBV11-2
D gene: NA

CDR3 protein: CASSLGFEELSPAKNIQYF
CDR3 DNA: TGCGCCAGCAGCTTGGGTTTTGAGGAACTTAGTCCGGCCAAAAACATTCAGTACTTC
clone size: NA
J gene: TRBJ2-4
V gene: TRBV5-1
D gene: NA

CDR3 protein: CASSGGQGRADTQYF
CDR3 DNA: TGTGCCAGCAGTGGGGGACAGGGGAGGGCAGATACGCAGTATTTT
clone size: NA
J gene: TRBJ2-3
V gene: TRBV25-1
D gene: TRBD1

CDR3 protein: CASSFVRGQLSYEQYF
CDR3 DNA: TGTGCCAGCAGTTTCGTTCGAGGGCAGCTCTCCTACGAGCAGTACTTC
clone size: NA
J gene: TRBJ2-7
V gene: TRBV28
D gene: NA

CDR3 protein: CASSRVGGGGTSSGYEQYF
CDR3 DNA: TGCGCCAGCAGCCGGGTTGGAGGGGGCGGGACTAGCTCGGGCTACGAGCAGTACTTC
clone size: NA
J gene: TRBJ2-7
V gene: TRBV5-1
D gene: TRBD2

CDR3 protein: CASSSISSGNTIYF
CDR3 DNA: TGTGCCAGCAGCTCCATCAGCTCTGGAAACACCATATATTTT
clone size: NA
J gene: TRBJ1-3
V gene: TRBV7-8
D gene: NA

CDR3 protein: CASSEGRGAMPVVDEQYF
CDR3 DNA: TGTGCCAGCAGCGAAGGACGGGGGGCGATGCCGGTTGTTGACGAGCAGTACTTC
clone size: NA
J gene: TRBJ2-7
V gene: TRBV7-2
D gene: NA

CDR3 protein: CASSQDGLLAGNYNEQFF
CDR3 DNA: TGCGCCAGCAGCCAAGACGGTCTACTAGCGGGGAACTACAATGAGCAGTTCTTC
clone size: NA
J gene: TRBJ2-1
V gene: TRBV4-1
D gene: TRBD2

CDR3 protein: CASSQGGSTVYNEQFF
CDR3 DNA: TGTGCCAGCAGCCAAGGGGGCTCGACTGTCTACAATGAGCAGTTCTTC
clone size: NA
J gene: TRBJ2-1
V gene: TRBV14
D gene: NA

CDR3 protein: CASSPGLLREQFF
CDR3 DNA: TGTGCCAGCAGCCCCGGACTTTTGCGGGAGCAGTTCTTC
clone size: NA
J gene: TRBJ2-1
V gene: TRBV14
D gene: NA

CDR3 protein: CATSTSGGGNTEAFF
CDR3 DNA: TGTGCCACCAGCACGAGTGGGGGTGGGAACACTGAAGCTTTCTTT
clone size: NA
J gene: TRBJ1-1
V gene: TRBV15
D gene: NA

CDR3 protein: CSVDQGYTGELFF
CDR3 DNA: TGCAGCGTTGATCAGGGATACACCGGGGAGCTGTTTTTT
clone size: NA
J gene: TRBJ2-2
V gene: TRBV29-1
D gene: NA

CDR3 protein: CASSQVGGEETQYF
CDR3 DNA: TGTGCCAGCAGCCAAGTGGGGGGGGAAGAGACCCAGTACTTC
clone size: few
J gene: TRBJ2-5
V gene: TRBV4-2
D gene: TRBD2

CDR3 protein: CASSRGYSTDTQYF
CDR3 DNA: TGCGCCAGCAGCCGGGGTTATAGCACAGATACGCAGTATTTT
clone size: NA
J gene: TRBJ2-3
V gene: TRBV5-1
D gene: NA

CDR3 protein: CASSRTTGTGRINEQFF
CDR3 DNA: TGTGCCAGCAGCCGTACTACCGGGACAGGGAGGATAAATGAGCAGTTCTTC
clone size: NA
J gene: TRBJ2-1
V gene: TRBV7-3
D gene: TRBD1

CDR3 protein: CASSVGLSGSNNEQFF
CDR3 DNA: TGTGCCAGCAGCGTAGGTCTTAGCGGGAGTAACAATGAGCAGTTCTTC
clone size: NA
J gene: TRBJ2-1
V gene: TRBV9
D gene: TRBD2

CDR3 protein: CASSIIPEGAQHF
CDR3 DNA: TGTGCCAGTAGTATTATCCCGGAGGGGGCCCAGCATTTT
clone size: once
J gene: TRBJ1-5
V gene: TRBV19
D gene: NA

CDR3 protein: CASRTGTPTNYGYTF
CDR3 DNA: TGTGCCAGCAGAACCGGGACACCTACTAACTATGGCTACACCTTC
clone size: NA
J gene: TRBJ1-2
V gene: TRBV27
D gene: NA

CDR3 protein: CAWSRDRGPLSNQPQHF
CDR3 DNA: TGTGCCTGGAGCCGGGACAGGGGACCATTAAGCAATCAGCCCCAGCATTTT
clone size: NA
J gene: TRBJ1-5
V gene: TRBV30
D gene: TRBD1

CDR3 protein: CASSLRGGSGYNEQFF
CDR3 DNA: TGTGCCAGCAGTTTAAGGGGCGGGAGTGGCTACAATGAGCAGTTCTTC
clone size: NA
J gene: TRBJ2-1
V gene: TRBV27
D gene: TRBD2

CDR3 protein: CASSGDSSYEQYF
CDR3 DNA: TGTGCCAGCAGTGGGGACAGCTCCTACGAGCAGTACTTC
clone size: NA
J gene: TRBJ2-7
V gene: TRBV6-1
D gene: TRBD1

CDR3 protein: CASSLGLGTSGTYEQYF
CDR3 DNA: TGCGCCAGCAGCCTGGGACTCGGGACTAGCGGGACCTACGAGCAGTACTTC
clone size: many
J gene: TRBJ2-7
V gene: TRBV5-1
D gene: TRBD2

CDR3 protein: CASTYQETQYF
CDR3 DNA: TGTGCCAGCACCTACCAAGAGACCCAGTACTTC
clone size: NA
J gene: TRBJ2-5
V gene: TRBV6-5
D gene: NA

CDR3 protein: CASYPVERDTQYF
CDR3 DNA: TGTGCCAGCTATCCCGTAGAGCGAGATACGCAGTATTTT
clone size: NA
J gene: TRBJ2-3
V gene: TRBV28
D gene: NA

CDR3 protein: CSGARTGDGKLFF
CDR3 DNA: TGCAGCGGGGCGCGGACAGGGGACGGAAAACTGTTTTTT
clone size: NA
J gene: TRBJ1-4
V gene: TRBV29-1
D gene: TRBD1

CDR3 protein: CVTADGTHEQYF
CDR3 DNA: TGTGTTACGGCTGACGGGACCCACGAGCAGTACTTC
clone size: NA
J gene: TRBJ2-7
V gene: TRBV6-5
D gene: NA

CDR3 protein: CASNDRGVQPQHF
CDR3 DNA: TGTGCCAGCAATGACAGGGGAGTTCAGCCCCAGCATTTT
clone size: NA
J gene: TRBJ1-5
V gene: TRBV6-6
D gene: TRBD1

CDR3 protein: CATSRGEGLNQPQHF
CDR3 DNA: TGTGCCACCAGCAGAGGTGAGGGCCTCAATCAGCCCCAGCATTTT
clone size: NA
J gene: TRBJ1-5
V gene: TRBV15
D gene: NA

CDR3 protein: CASSPPVQVSVREQFF
CDR3 DNA: TGTGCCAGCTCACCACCCGTTCAGGTCTCGGTACGTGAGCAGTTCTTC
clone size: NA
J gene: TRBJ2-1
V gene: TRBV18
D gene: NA

CDR3 protein: CASSSRQHTDTQYF
CDR3 DNA: TGTGCCAGCAGCTCTCGACAGCACACAGATACGCAGTATTTT
clone size: NA
J gene: TRBJ2-3
V gene: TRBV11-3
D gene: NA

CDR3 protein: CASSQESLRSGNTIYF
CDR3 DNA: TGCGCCAGCAGCCAAGAAAGTCTCCGCTCTGGAAACACCATATATTTT
clone size: NA
J gene: TRBJ1-3
V gene: TRBV4-3
D gene: NA

CDR3 protein: CASSSINGGPIETQYF
CDR3 DNA: TGTGCCAGCAGCTCCATCAACGGAGGGCCCATAGAGACCCAGTACTTC
clone size: NA
J gene: TRBJ2-5
V gene: TRBV11-2
D gene: NA